These 19 T cell receptor beta chains were sequenced from one sample in a study of blood T cell repertoires in COVID-19. TCRdb's table, derived via immunoSEQ multiplex PCR, lists solely in-frame clones and lacks some. The table shows around 100,000 clones, with more than 80% occurring only once. The source material was peripheral blood. Source of these receptors: a human donor in a cohort sampled during active COVID-19.

The chain joins TRBV28 to TRBJ2-2; 7 nucleotides match TRBD2. Germline V gene lookup returns CDR1 MDHEN and CDR2 SYDVKM. V was pared by 7 bases and J by 4 bases, with 6 bases of the junction left unmatched. This CDR3 region has 14 residues. The CDR3 DNA sequence: TGTGCCAGCACCCGGGGGGTTGGCACCGGGGAGCTGTTTTTT. Translating gives CASTRGVGTGELFF. Based on the CDR3 plus reference TRBV28 and TRBJ2-2, the full variable domain is DVKVTQSSRYLVKRTGEKVFLECVQDMDHENMFWYRQDPGLGLRLIYFSYDVKMKEKGDIPEGYSVSREKKERFSLILESASTNQTSMYLCASTRGVGTGELFFGEGSRLTVL.

This clone was picked up a small number of times. The V gene is TRBV5-6, the J gene TRBJ1-2, with TRBD1 identical over 8 bases. Trimming at V came to 3 bases and at J to 6 bases, leaving 7 bases not matched to a gene. The germline CDR1 and CDR2 sequences are SGHDT and YYEEEE. The CDR3 extends over 14 amino acids. The CDR3, as DNA: TGTGCCAGCAGCTACTACCAGGGGGCTGATGGCTACACCTTC. Its translation is CASSYYQGADGYTF. Using reference TRBV5-6 and TRBJ1-2 for the parts outside the CDR3, the full variable domain is DAGVTQSPTHLIKTRGQQVTLRCSPKSGHDTVSWYQQALGQGPQFIFQYYEEEERQRGNFPDRFSGHQFPNYSSELNVNALLLGDSALYLCASSYYQGADGYTFGSGTRLTVV.

The chain employs TRBV4-2 and TRBJ1-1, with TRBD1 matching over 7 bases. Germline CDR1 LGHNA, CDR2 YNFKEQ. V trimming: 2 bases; J trimming: 3 bases; junction bases outside the gene matches: 3. This CDR3 has 14 amino acids. The CDR3 protein is CASSQSTGHTEAFF. The CDR3, as DNA: TGTGCCAGCAGCCAATCGACAGGGCACACTGAAGCTTTCTTT.

The chain carries TRBV15 and TRBJ1-1; 8 nucleotides line up with TRBD1. Germline V gene sequence: CDR1 LNHNV, CDR2 YYDKDF (reference sequence). The CDR3 sequence is 13 residues long. The junction had 3 bases not matched to a gene; V was cut back by 0 bases and J by 9 bases. CDR3 sequence: CATSRDRQGQAFF. CDR3 DNA sequence: TGTGCCACCAGCAGAGACAGACAGGGGCAAGCTTTCTTT.

V gene TRBV24-1 combines with J gene TRBJ2-5, with 14 bases fitting TRBD2. The germline V gene has CDR1 KGHDR and CDR2 SFDVKD. Trimming cost V 2 bases and J 7 bases; bases outside gene matches: 2. The CDR3 runs 15 residues. CDR3 protein: CATSDSTSGGGTQYF. The DNA for the CDR3 is TGTGCCACCAGTGATTCGACTAGCGGGGGGGGGACCCAGTACTTC.

The genes are TRBV2 and TRBJ1-1; maybe TRBD1 (5 bases). This CDR3 is built from 14 residues. Trimming stripped 6 bases from V and 1 base from J, with 12 bases between. From germline, CDR1 is SNHLY and CDR2 FYNNEI. CDR3 region: CASRWVGGNTEAFF. The CDR3 DNA reads TGTGCCAGCAGGTGGGTGGGGGGGAACACTGAAGCTTTCTTT.

This clone was counted a single time. The chain joins TRBV30 to TRBJ2-3; 9 nucleotides align to TRBD1. The length of the CDR3 is 13 residues. J was trimmed by 4 bases and V by 6 bases; bases with no gene match: 5. Per the germline V gene, CDR1 is GTSNPN and CDR2 is SVGIG (reference sequence). The CDR3 here is CACPGTGPDTQYF. In DNA, the CDR3 is TGTGCCTGCCCCGGGACAGGGCCAGATACGCAGTATTTT. The full variable domain, completed using reference TRBV30 and TRBJ2-3, is SQTIHQWPATLVQPVGSPLSLECTVEGTSNPNLYWYRQAAGRGLQLLFYSVGIGQISSEVPQNLSASRPQDRQFILSSKKLLLSDSGFYLCACPGTGPDTQYFGPGTRLTVL.

This chain joins TRBV6-1 and TRBJ2-7; 9 bases are a match to TRBD1. Looked up from germline, CDR1 is MNHNS and CDR2 is SASEGT. The CDR3 extends over 17 amino acids. Unmatched junction bases numbered 16, after V lost 3 bases and J lost 7 bases. The CDR3 sequence: CASSDGKDRGHLREQYF. In nucleotides, the CDR3 is TGTGCCAGCAGTGACGGCAAGGACAGGGGCCATCTAAGGGAGCAGTACTTC.

The chain carries TRBV11-3 and TRBJ1-1; D uncertain. Trimming left V 5 bases short and J 1 base short, with 14 bases between. Germline CDR1 is SGHNT and CDR2 is YENEEA. The CDR3 has 15 residues. CDR3 residues: CASSPARASNTEAFF. The DNA for the CDR3 is TGTGCCAGCAGCCCTGCGAGGGCGTCGAACACTGAAGCTTTCTTT.

The chain links TRBV7-2 to TRBJ1-6, with a possible D match to TRBD1 (5 bases). Trimming pared 5 bases from V and 5 bases from J, leaving 10 bases between. The CDR3 has 14 amino acids. CDR1 and CDR2 (germline): SGHTA, FQGNSA. The CDR3 sequence: CASSPRADNSPLHF. The CDR3 DNA follows: TGTGCCAGCAGCCCCAGGGCGGATAATTCACCCCTCCACTTT.

V is TRBV5-4 and J is TRBJ2-1, with 8 bases aligning to TRBD2. Germline trimming cut 5 bases from V and 0 bases from J; bases unmatched to any gene: 7. Per germline, CDR1 SGHNT and CDR2 YYREEE (reference sequence). The CDR3 contains 16 residues. CDR3 coding DNA: TGTGCCAGCAGATTTTCGGGACTAGTCTCCTACAATGAGCAGTTCTTC. Residues: CASRFSGLVSYNEQFF.

The chain links TRBV7-9 to TRBJ1-2, with D perhaps matching TRBD1 (5 bases). Germline V gene sequence: CDR1 SEHNR, CDR2 FQNEAQ (reference sequence). The length of the CDR3 is 12 residues. V shed 6 bases and J shed 4 bases, with 9 bases lying between them. CDR3 loop: CASRQDSYGYTF. The CDR3 region has the DNA TGTGCCAGCAGACAAGACAGCTATGGCTACACCTTC.

The gene calls are TRBV11-2 and TRBJ1-2; no clear D gene. Trimming cost V 5 bases and J 4 bases, with 17 bases left between them. The CDR3 totals 15 residues. Germline-derived CDR1 and CDR2 are SGHAT and FQNNGV. The CDR3 nucleotides read TGTGCCAGCAGCCCCGGCGGTTGGGTTGGCTATGGCTACACCTTC. Protein sequence: CASSPGGWVGYGYTF.

V usage is TRBV5-6 and J usage is TRBJ2-3; weak D call: TRBD1 (6 bases). V was shortened by 0 bases and J by 0 bases, with 8 bases between the two germline ends. CDR3 length: 15 amino acids. Germline CDR1 is SGHDT and CDR2 is YYEEEE. DNA of the CDR3: TGTGCCAGCAGCTTGGCAAGGGGGAGCACAGATACGCAGTATTTT. Translation gives CASSLARGSTDTQYF.

Notes on this clone: The same CDR3 can be traced to other DNA sequences in this sample. The V call is TRBV6-5, the J call TRBJ2-5, with D uncertain. V was shortened by 5 bases and J by 2 bases, with 3 bases between the two germline ends. CDR3 length equals 11 residues. Germline CDR1 is MNHEY and CDR2 is SVGAGI. This CDR3 reads CASSPQETQYF. The CDR3 coding sequence is TGTGCCAGCAGTCCACAAGAGACCCAGTACTTC.

V is TRBV7-2 and J is TRBJ1-1; no clear D. This CDR3 spans 12 amino acids. V was trimmed by 4 bases and J by 0 bases, leaving 3 bases between them. Germline assignment: CDR1 SGHTA and CDR2 FQGNSA. The CDR3 nucleotides are TGTGCCAGCAGCTCGGTGAACACTGAAGCTTTCTTT. This gives the protein CASSSVNTEAFF.

V gene TRBV7-3 combines with J gene TRBJ2-2, with 10 bases fitting TRBD1. Germline lookup yields CDR1 SGHTA and CDR2 FQGTGA. V was pared by 0 bases and J by 5 bases, with 3 bases of the junction left unmatched. CDR3 length equals 16 residues. CDR3 coding DNA: TGTGCCAGCAGCTTAACCCGGGACAGGGGAACCGGGGAGCTGTTTTTT. Its translation is CASSLTRDRGTGELFF.

The chain joins TRBV19 to TRBJ1-2, with a tentative D call TRBD1 (5 bases). The CDR3 runs to 15 residues. Trimming shortened V by 0 bases and J by 1 base, and 9 bases separated the two germline ends. Germline CDR1 LNHDA, CDR2 SQIVND (reference sequence). CDR3 in amino acids: CASSIEFGGNYGYTF. CDR3 DNA sequence: TGTGCCAGTAGTATAGAGTTCGGGGGTAACTATGGCTACACCTTC.

The chain joins TRBV5-1 to TRBJ2-1; no definite D call. The CDR3 loop spans 12 amino acids. Germline CDR1 is SGHRS and CDR2 is YFSETQ. Trimming removed 3 bases from V and 7 bases from J, with 8 bases in between. CDR3 bases: TGCGCCAGCAGCTCGACTTATAATGAGCAGTTCTTC. This gives the protein CASSSTYNEQFF.